A selection of T cell receptor beta chains follows, all from one sample in a study of T cells in narcolepsy. Sequencing was performed with immunoSEQ multiplex PCR; in TCRdb, only in-frame clones are kept and a portion is missing. The sample comprises tens of thousands of clones, about 86% of which are singletons, and approximately 0.71% rests with the top ten. The sequencing sample was made of CD45RA- memory CD4+ T cells from PBMCs. The receptors shown here come from a human donor with narcolepsy. The CDR3 runs from the conserved cysteine through the conserved F or W. A D gene is named only where the DNA matches it firmly. Clone size appears in some rows only: once, few, many, or a class for an expanded clone.

v_gene	d_gene	j_gene	abundance	CDR3aa	CDR3nt
TRBV7-9	TRBD2	TRBJ2-3	NA	CASSLSLAGTTDTQYF	TGTGCCAGCAGCTTATCACTAGCGGGAACCACAGATACGCAGTATTTT
TRBV6-5	NA	TRBJ2-6	NA	CASSLSTGANVLTF	TGTGCCAGCAGTTTGTCCACTGGGGCCAACGTCCTGACTTTC
TRBV2	NA	TRBJ1-5	NA	CASSEAGLLVGAGQPQHF	TGTGCCAGCAGTGAAGCCGGCCTTCTCGTGGGGGCCGGGCAGCCCCAGCATTTT
TRBV7-9	NA	TRBJ1-5	NA	CASSSDSGTQHF	TGTGCCAGCAGCTCCGACAGTGGGACCCAGCATTTT
TRBV5-5	NA	TRBJ2-7	NA	CASSLEAGEQYF	TGTGCCAGCAGCTTGGAGGCTGGCGAGCAGTACTTC
TRBV28	NA	TRBJ1-2	once	CASRLVGAAYGYTF	TGTGCCAGCAGGTTGGTGGGTGCGGCCTATGGCTACACCTTC
TRBV11-3	TRBD2	TRBJ2-2	NA	CASSFNPGLTAGELFF	TGTGCCAGCAGCTTTAACCCGGGACTAACGGCCGGGGAGCTGTTTTTT
TRBV5-1	NA	TRBJ2-4	NA	CASSRGPSGGKLREYF	TGCGCCAGCAGCCGCGGACCCAGCGGAGGGAAATTGAGGGAGTACTTC
TRBV14	NA	TRBJ1-3	NA	CASSKGNRNTIYF	TGTGCCAGCAGTAAGGGGAATCGAAACACCATATATTTT
TRBV6-1	NA	TRBJ1-1	NA	CASSERGPTEAFF	TGTGCCAGCAGTGAGCGGGGGCCCACTGAAGCTTTCTTT
TRBV6-5	NA	TRBJ1-1	NA	CATGLTEAFF	TGTGCCACGGGTTTGACTGAAGCTTTCTTT
TRBV27	TRBD2	TRBJ2-2	NA	CASSLGGVDAGELFF	TGTGCCAGCAGCCTCGGGGGGGTTGACGCCGGGGAGCTGTTTTTT
TRBV20-1	TRBD1	TRBJ2-7	NA	CSATGVYEQYF	TGCAGTGCAACAGGGGTTTACGAGCAGTACTTC
TRBV9	NA	TRBJ2-3	NA	CASSALQRTDTQYF	TGTGCCAGCAGCGCCCTCCAACGCACAGATACGCAGTATTTT
TRBV7-8	TRBD1	TRBJ1-2	NA	CASSSGQLFPLNYGYTF	TGTGCCAGCAGCTCGGGACAGCTGTTTCCTCTTAACTATGGCTACACCTTC
TRBV23-1	TRBD1	TRBJ1-3	NA	CASSRPPRGQGSLSGNTIYF	TGCGCCAGCAGTCGACCCCCCCGGGGACAGGGTAGCCTCTCTGGAAACACCATATATTTT
TRBV4-1	NA	TRBJ1-6	few	CASSQAVPPLGSPLHF	TGCGCCAGCAGCCAAGCTGTCCCCCCGTTAGGTTCACCCCTCCACTTT
TRBV4-1	NA	TRBJ1-2	NA	CASSQDQYYGYTF	TGCGCCAGCAGCCAAGATCAGTACTATGGCTACACCTTC
TRBV5-6	TRBD2	TRBJ2-5	few	CASSPIYQSSGGETQYF	TGTGCCAGCAGCCCAATCTACCAATCTAGCGGGGGAGAGACCCAGTACTTC
TRBV19	NA	TRBJ1-1	NA	CASMESSWGAGTEAFF	TGTGCCAGTATGGAAAGTAGTTGGGGAGCCGGCACTGAAGCTTTCTTT
TRBV2	NA	TRBJ2-5	once	CASSRMEETQYF	TGTGCCAGCAGCAGGATGGAGGAGACCCAGTACTTC
TRBV5-4	NA	TRBJ1-4	NA	CASSHGGSSTNEKLFF	TGTGCCAGCAGTCATGGGGGTTCGTCGACTAATGAAAAACTGTTTTTT
TRBV10-1	NA	TRBJ2-4	NA	CASSEAGFSKNIQYF	TGCGCCAGCAGTGAAGCGGGCTTTTCCAAAAACATTCAGTACTTC
TRBV7-9	NA	TRBJ2-2	NA	CASSLPGRNTGELFF	TGTGCCAGCAGCTTACCGGGCCGGAACACCGGGGAGCTGTTTTTT
TRBV27	NA	TRBJ2-7	NA	CATWEEDSSYEQYF	TGTGCCACATGGGAAGAGGACAGCTCCTACGAGCAGTACTTC
TRBV9	NA	TRBJ2-1	NA	CASSVGAGAYGNEQFF	TGTGCCAGCAGCGTAGGGGCGGGGGCTTATGGGAATGAGCAGTTCTTC
TRBV4-1	NA	TRBJ1-2	NA	CASSQGVRRSYGYTF	TGCGCCAGCAGCCAAGGCGTTAGAAGGTCCTATGGCTACACCTTC
TRBV5-4	TRBD1	TRBJ1-2	once	CASSLRTGDYGYTF	TGTGCCAGCAGCTTGAGGACAGGGGACTATGGCTACACCTTC
TRBV18	NA	TRBJ2-3	NA	CASSQGGTQYF	TGTGCCAGCTCCCAGGGTGGTACGCAGTATTTT
TRBV11-3	TRBD1	TRBJ2-7	NA	CASSFRPQGATYEQYF	TGTGCCAGCAGCTTCCGGCCACAGGGGGCTACCTACGAGCAGTACTTC
TRBV7-2	NA	TRBJ1-1	NA	CASSLGLDTEAFF	TGTGCCAGCAGCTTAGGTTTGGACACTGAAGCTTTCTTT
TRBV6-5	NA	TRBJ1-2	few	CASSEAVVTGYTF	TGTGCCAGCAGTGAAGCAGTTGTTACTGGCTACACCTTC
TRBV28	NA	TRBJ1-1	NA	CASSTWGGRPEAFF	TGTGCCAGCAGTACCTGGGGGGGTCGACCTGAAGCTTTCTTT
TRBV6-1	TRBD1	TRBJ1-2	NA	CASNPGTAYGYTF	TGTGCCAGCAACCCAGGGACAGCCTATGGCTACACCTTC
TRBV25-1	TRBD1	TRBJ1-2	NA	CASSEGTGGGYGYTF	TGTGCCAGCAGTGAAGGGACAGGGGGCGGCTATGGCTACACCTTC
TRBV7-2	NA	TRBJ1-2	NA	CASSPSRGGTYGYTF	TGTGCCAGCAGCCCGTCCCGGGGCGGTACCTATGGCTACACCTTC
TRBV30	NA	TRBJ2-5	NA	CACGRGETQYF	TGTGCCTGCGGGCGGGGAGAGACCCAGTACTTC
TRBV28	NA	TRBJ1-1	NA	CASTPRGGRTEAFF	TGTGCCAGCACCCCTAGAGGGGGAAGGACTGAAGCTTTCTTT
TRBV7-9	NA	TRBJ2-5	NA	CASSLAASSGETQYF	TGTGCCAGCAGCTTGGCAGCCTCGTCGGGGGAGACCCAGTACTTC
TRBV27	TRBD1	TRBJ1-2	once	CASSSFGNTGVDYGYTF	TGTGCCAGCAGCTCCTTCGGAAACACAGGGGTGGACTATGGCTACACCTTC
TRBV11-2	TRBD2	TRBJ2-1	once	CASSTGLAGDNEQFF	TGTGCCAGCAGCACGGGACTAGCGGGGGACAATGAGCAGTTCTTC
TRBV9	TRBD1	TRBJ1-1	few	CASSVDPPGTVNTEAFF	TGTGCCAGCAGCGTAGATCCGCCCGGGACAGTGAACACTGAAGCTTTCTTT
TRBV19	NA	TRBJ2-2	NA	CASRRGLDLTGELFF	TGTGCCAGTAGACGCGGCCTCGATCTCACCGGGGAGCTGTTTTTT
TRBV7-3	NA	TRBJ2-1	NA	CASSLTFPNEQFF	TGTGCCAGCAGCTTAACGTTTCCCAATGAGCAGTTCTTC